This passage covers 23 T cell receptor beta chains from one sample sequenced in a study of shared clonotypes between healthy human individuals (dated by TCRdb to 2020 to 2022). Libraries were made using the immunoSEQ multiplex PCR assay. The immuneACCESS repertoire file appears here via TCRdb, limited to in-frame rearrangements. These files lack a portion of the clones; in checked studies, under half of the deficit traces to unresolved V genes, and the cause of the others is not known. In this sample the table shows about 1.1 million clones, about 80% of which occur a single time. About 0.94% of the sample is in the top ten clones. The source material was memory CD4+ T cells from PBMCs. According to the study, the label for this sample's cell subset or site signals: CD45RA-negative fraction. The receptors were sampled from a man between 18 and 29 years old in good health. Some clones in this sample may be carry-over from other donors' samples.

In its sample, this clone was seen many times. V usage is TRBV2 and J usage is TRBJ2-1, with 8 nucleotides matching TRBD2. The CDR3 loop spans 15 amino acids. With V trimmed by 5 bases and J by 5 bases, 8 bases remained unmatched. Germline CDR1 reads SNHLY; CDR2 reads FYNNEI. The CDR3 DNA sequence: TGTGCCAGCAGTTATAGCGGGAAGGTTAACAATGAGCAGTTCTTC. Translated, it gives CASSYSGKVNNEQFF.

The chain is built from TRBV5-1 and TRBJ2-3; TRBD2 matches at 9 bases. J gave up 6 bases and V 1 base, and 6 bases lay outside the gene matches. The CDR3 has 15 amino acids. Germline CDR1 SGHRS, CDR2 YFSETQ. DNA for the CDR3: TGCGCCAGCAGCTTGCCTAGCGGGGCCCCGGATACGCAGTATTTT. This translates into CASSLPSGAPDTQYF.

This clone was observed a few times. Within the sample, other DNA sequences also encode this same CDR3. V gene TRBV5-1 combines with J gene TRBJ1-1; 8 positions agree with TRBD1. The CDR3 runs to 14 residues. Trimming cost V 4 bases and J 1 base; bases outside gene matches: 3. Per the germline V gene, CDR1 is SGHRS and CDR2 is YFSETQ. CDR3 in amino acids: CASSLGTGNTEAFF. In nucleotides, the CDR3 is TGCGCCAGCAGCCTCGGGACAGGGAACACTGAAGCTTTCTTT.

The rearrangement uses TRBV29-1 and TRBJ1-1; perhaps TRBD1 as D (5 bases). The CDR3 totals 13 residues. Germline loops: CDR1 SQVTM, CDR2 ANQGSEA. V was trimmed by 6 bases and J by 5 bases, leaving 16 bases between them. The DNA for the CDR3 is TGCAGCGTAGCCCTGGACGGGGGGACTGAAGCTTTCTTT. It yields the protein CSVALDGGTEAFF.

The CDR3, as DNA: TGTGCCAGCAGTCCTCGGCAGGCGGGGAATGGCTACACCTTC. This sequence encodes CASSPRQAGNGYTF. The chain couples TRBV6-6 to TRBJ1-2; D is ambiguous. Trimming took 5 bases from V and 6 from J, leaving 16 bases between them. Per germline, CDR1 MNHNY and CDR2 SVGAGI (reference sequence). The CDR3 covers 14 residues.

The V and J genes are TRBV7-9 and TRBJ2-5, with D perhaps matching TRBD1 (7 bases). The CDR3 is 17 residues long. Germline V gene lookup returns CDR1 SEHNR and CDR2 FQNEAQ (reference sequence). V lost 5 bases to trimming and J lost 0 bases, with 19 bases between them. The CDR3 sequence is CASSLLGAGGYQETQYF. In nucleotides, the CDR3 is TGTGCCAGCAGCCTCCTTGGGGCAGGGGGGTACCAAGAGACCCAGTACTTC.

The V call is TRBV7-3, the J call TRBJ1-2, with TRBD1 as a possible D gene (5 bases). Germline V lookup: CDR1 SGHTA, CDR2 FQGTGA. There are 15 residues in the CDR3. Trimming took 2 bases from V and 0 from J, leaving 10 bases between them. The CDR3 here is CASSLGPGTNYGYTF. DNA for the CDR3: TGTGCCAGCAGCTTAGGTCCAGGGACTAACTATGGCTACACCTTC.

V and J are TRBV27 and TRBJ2-7; TRBD2 aligns across 13 bases. The CDR3 covers 14 residues. Germline trimming cut 4 bases from V and 7 bases from J; bases unmatched to any gene: 4. Germline V gene data show CDR1 as MNHEY and CDR2 as SMNVEV (reference sequence). As DNA, the CDR3 is TGTGCCAGCAGTTGGACTAGCGGGAGTACGGAGCAGTACTTC. Translation: CASSWTSGSTEQYF.

This clone was counted only a few times. J is TRBJ2-7 and V is TRBV2; D is perhaps TRBD1 (6 bases). Germline V gene sequence: CDR1 SNHLY, CDR2 FYNNEI. This CDR3 has 12 residues. Trimming removed 8 bases at V and 4 bases at J, with 12 bases between. CDR3 residues: CASGTDSYEQYF. The CDR3 DNA sequence: TGTGCCAGCGGGACGGACAGTTACGAGCAGTACTTC.

This clone was seen more than once but under ten times. This chain's CDR3 is CASRRDSYLGETQYF. The CDR3 DNA reads as TGTGCCAGCAGACGGGACAGCTACCTAGGGGAGACCCAGTACTTC. The chain uses TRBV28 and TRBJ2-5, with TRBD1 matching over 7 bases. The CDR3 spans 15 residues. With 6 bases clipped from V and 5 bases from J, the junction kept 12 bases outside the gene matches. The germline V gene encodes CDR1 MDHEN and CDR2 SYDVKM.

As concerns this clone: Relative to the germline gene, one junction end is altered; a read error may explain this. This chain connects TRBV18 to TRBJ2-2; possible D gene TRBD2, 6 bases. The germline gives CDR1 KGHSH, CDR2 LQKENI. CDR3 length equals 17 residues. In nucleotides, the CDR3 is TGTGCCAGCTCACCATTGCGGGAACCCGCGAACACCAGGGAGCTGTTTTTT. The encoded protein is CASSPLREPANTRELFF.

The gene calls are TRBV18 and TRBJ2-3; 11 bases agree with TRBD2. This CDR3 region has 15 residues. After removal of 4 bases from V and 4 bases from J, the junction contained 4 bases not matched to a gene. Per the germline V gene, CDR1 is KGHSH and CDR2 is LQKENI. Here the CDR3 reads CASSRIAGGADTQYF. CDR3 nucleotide sequence: TGTGCCAGCTCACGGATAGCGGGAGGGGCAGATACGCAGTATTTT.

V is TRBV12-1 and J is TRBJ1-5; the D call in the table, TRBD1, was not verified against the DNA. TRBV12-1 is listed as a pseudogene. The CDR3 is 15 residues long. DNA for the CDR3: TGTGCCAGCAGCTTTGAAGGGAAGGGGAATCAGCCCCAGCATTTT. Protein sequence: CASSFEGKGNQPQHF.

This clone was counted between two and nine times. The chain recombines TRBV15 with TRBJ2-7; 7 bases are a match to TRBD1. CDR1 and CDR2 from the germline V gene are LNHNV and YYDKDF (reference sequence). Germline trimming cut 5 bases from V and 5 bases from J; bases unmatched to any gene: 9. The CDR3 contains 14 residues. CDR3 DNA: TGTGCCACCAGCGCCCGACAGGGTCCCCACGAGCAGTACTTC. Translated, it gives CATSARQGPHEQYF.

The chain recombines TRBV28 with TRBJ2-5; D unresolved. Germline CDR1 is MDHEN and CDR2 is SYDVKM. Trimming pared 5 bases from V and 5 bases from J, leaving 9 bases between. The CDR3 is 12 residues long. The CDR3 DNA reads TGTGCCAGCAGTCCACCCACGGAGACCCAGTACTTC. Translating gives CASSPPTETQYF.

In this sample, this clone turned up a few times. V is TRBV28 and J is TRBJ1-2; 7 bases match TRBD1. This CDR3 contains 15 residues. Germline values: CDR1 MDHEN, CDR2 SYDVKM. Trimming took 5 bases from V and 5 from J; bases not matched to a gene: 11. In DNA, the CDR3 is TGTGCCAGCAGTCCCCGACAGGGAGTCTATTATGGCTACACCTTC. As protein: CASSPRQGVYYGYTF.

This chain connects TRBV5-6 to TRBJ2-5, with D unresolved. This CDR3 is built from 13 residues. Per the germline V gene, CDR1 is SGHDT and CDR2 is YYEEEE. V lost 5 bases to trimming and J lost 5 bases, with 13 bases between them. CDR3 residues: CASRKGLWETQYF. In DNA form, the CDR3 reads TGTGCCAGCAGAAAGGGTTTGTGGGAGACCCAGTACTTC.

As for this clone: The identical CDR3 is also encoded by other nucleotide sequences in the sample. This chain joins TRBV7-3 and TRBJ2-6; D possibly uses TRBD1 or TRBD2 (5 bases each). Germline CDR1 SGHTA, CDR2 FQGTGA. Trimming pared 0 bases from V and 4 bases from J, leaving 10 bases between. This CDR3 has 16 amino acids. The CDR3, as DNA: TGTGCCAGCAGCTTAACTACCGGGGCCGGGGCCAACGTCCTGACTTTC. Its translation is CASSLTTGAGANVLTF.

Only a few counts were recorded for this clone. This specimen includes other DNA sequences encoding the same CDR3. The chain combines TRBV7-2 with TRBJ1-3, with no clear D. The CDR3 loop spans 13 amino acids. The germline CDR1 and CDR2 sequences are SGHTA and FQGNSA. Trimming took 2 bases from V and 0 from J, leaving 2 bases between them. This CDR3 reads CASSLSSGNTIYF. CDR3 sequence (DNA): TGTGCCAGCAGCTTATCCTCTGGAAACACCATATATTTT. The entire variable domain, with the rest obtained from reference TRBV7-2 and TRBJ1-3, is as follows: GAGVSQSPSNKVTEKGKDVELRCDPISGHTALYWYRQSLGQGLEFLIYFQGNSAPDKSGLPSDRFSAERTGGSVSTLTIQRTQQEDSAVYLCASSLSSGNTIYFGEGSWLTVV.

The chain uses TRBV30 and TRBJ2-5; 8 bases align to TRBD1. CDR3 size: 14 residues. Germline V gives CDR1 GTSNPN, CDR2 SVGIG (reference sequence). The V and J ends lost 3 bases and 2 bases, in that order; junction bases with no gene match: 5. CDR3 protein: CAWSRGPAQETQYF. In DNA form, the CDR3 reads TGTGCCTGGAGCAGGGGGCCGGCACAAGAGACCCAGTACTTC. The full variable domain, in which reference TRBV30 and TRBJ2-5 provide the parts outside the CDR3, is SQTIHQWPATLVQPVGSPLSLECTVEGTSNPNLYWYRQAAGRGLQLLFYSVGIGQISSEVPQNLSASRPQDRQFILSSKKLLLSDSGFYLCAWSRGPAQETQYFGPGTRLLVL.

The J gene is TRBJ1-4, the V gene TRBV19; D not resolved. CDR1 and CDR2 (germline): LNHDA, SQIVND (reference sequence). The CDR3 covers 13 residues. V lost 3 bases to trimming and J lost 8 bases, with 10 bases between them. CDR3 coding DNA: TGTGCCAGTAGTATTATTACCGGGGAAAAACTGTTTTTT. This translates into CASSIITGEKLFF.

This clone was picked up a small number of times. This chain joins TRBV10-3 and TRBJ2-3; TRBD2 aligns across 7 bases. Germline lookup yields CDR1 ENHRY and CDR2 SYGVKD. The V segment lost 7 bases and the J segment 0 bases; nucleotides outside the gene matches: 7. The CDR3 has 15 amino acids. The CDR3 loop is CAITASGASTDTQYF. The CDR3 DNA sequence: TGTGCCATCACCGCAAGCGGGGCTAGCACAGATACGCAGTATTTT.

The chain couples TRBV5-1 to TRBJ2-2; 9 bases line up with TRBD2. Germline assignment: CDR1 SGHRS and CDR2 YFSETQ. The CDR3 covers 15 residues. Trimming removed 0 bases from V and 5 bases from J; junction bases left unmatched: 2. The CDR3 loop is CASSLDSGSTGELFF. The CDR3, as DNA: TGCGCCAGCAGCTTGGATAGCGGGAGTACCGGGGAGCTGTTTTTT.